The 11 T cell receptor beta chains given below trace back to one sample, sequenced in a study of beta chain features in type 1 diabetes. Since all of the isolated RNA was reverse transcribed, expressed TCRB transcripts were what got sequenced. The repertoire was sequenced with immunoSEQ multiplex PCR; TCRdb's copy has only in-frame clones and lacks some. Among about 240,000 clones listed, roughly 30% were seen once. Sequences were obtained from central memory CD4+ T cells from blood. The source of these receptors is a man aged 30 to 45 in good health.

This clone was seen more than once but under ten times. With a far larger clone one base away, a read error is the likely cause. The rearrangement joins TRBV30 to TRBJ2-3, with a tentative D call TRBD2 (5 bases). CDR3 length: 14 residues. Trimming removed 3 bases from V and 2 bases from J, with 12 bases in between. Germline V lookup: CDR1 GTSNPN, CDR2 SVGIG (reference sequence). Here the CDR3 reads CAWRNGLPTDTQYF. The CDR3 DNA reads as TGTGCCTGGAGAAACGGACTCCCCACAGATACGCAGTATTTT.

This clone was observed a handful of times. V and J are TRBV19 and TRBJ1-2, with D uncertain. The CDR3 contains 13 residues. Germline CDR1 reads LNHDA; CDR2 reads SQIVND (reference sequence). The V gene lost 9 bases and the J gene lost 4 bases, with 15 bases spanning the gap. The CDR3 region is CASRKTDFYGYTF. CDR3 sequence (DNA): TGTGCCAGCCGAAAGACGGACTTCTATGGCTACACCTTC.

CDR3 bases: TGCGCCAGCAGCCAAGTGGCAGGGTACAATGAGCAGTTCTTC. Protein: CASSQVAGYNEQFF. The chain links TRBV4-3 to TRBJ2-1; D might be TRBD1 (5 bases). Germline CDR1 and CDR2: LGHNA and YSLEER. Deletions cut 1 base from V and 4 bases from J, with 8 bases between. CDR3 length: 14 amino acids.

The rearrangement joins TRBV21-1 to TRBJ2-7; the DNA was not used to check the table's D call, TRBD2. TRBV21-1 is assigned pseudogene status. This CDR3 region has 14 residues. CDR3 nucleotide sequence: TGTGCCAGCAGCAAAGTTATCACACGGAGAGAGCAGTACTTC. Encoded protein: CASSKVITRREQYF.

This clone appeared a few times. The chain combines TRBV29-1 with TRBJ2-5; D possibly corresponds to TRBD2 (7 bases). Germline values: CDR1 SQVTM, CDR2 ANQGSEA. CDR3 length equals 12 residues. V lost 0 bases and J 11 bases, leaving 13 bases between the germline ends. The CDR3 region is CSVEEGGREQYF. DNA of the CDR3: TGCAGCGTTGAAGAAGGGGGGCGGGAGCAGTACTTC.

V is TRBV7-8 and J is TRBJ2-7; 10 bases map to TRBD1. The J segment lost 4 bases and the V segment lost 1 base, leaving 7 bases of the junction unmatched. The CDR3 totals 16 residues. Germline CDR1 reads SGHVS; CDR2 reads FQNEAQ. Here the CDR3 DNA reads TGTGCCAGCAGCTTAGTAGAGGGGACAGGGGTTTACGAGCAGTACTTC. Translated, it gives CASSLVEGTGVYEQYF.

This clone is medium-sized in the sample. This sequence joins TRBV28 and TRBJ2-7; no reliable D call. This CDR3 comprises 11 residues. V lost 5 bases to trimming and J lost 9 bases, with 11 bases between them. The germline gives CDR1 MDHEN, CDR2 SYDVKM. Here the CDR3 DNA reads TGTGCCAGCAGTCCGTCTCTGAGGCAGTACTTC. This codes for CASSPSLRQYF.

This clone was seen more than once but under ten times. The chain combines TRBV27 with TRBJ2-2, with a weak D call TRBD1 (5 bases). Germline V gene data show CDR1 as MNHEY and CDR2 as SMNVEV (reference sequence). The V and J ends lost 6 bases and 1 base respectively, with 9 bases between them. The CDR3 runs to 14 residues. Here the CDR3 reads CASSFRENTGELFF. In DNA, the CDR3 is TGTGCCAGCAGCTTCAGGGAGAACACCGGGGAGCTGTTTTTT.

The chain couples TRBV10-3 to TRBJ2-3; TRBD2 agrees at 11 bases. With 9 bases clipped from V and 6 bases from J, the junction kept 17 bases outside the gene matches. This CDR3 contains 17 residues. Per germline, CDR1 ENHRY and CDR2 SYGVKD. CDR3 sequence reads: CAISGKLAGGPGDTQYF. The CDR3, as DNA: TGTGCCATTTCTGGAAAATTAGCGGGAGGGCCGGGGGATACGCAGTATTTT.

This clone was seen a few times. V is TRBV18 and J is TRBJ2-1; 8 bases align to TRBD2. CDR3 length: 15 amino acids. The trim removed 2 bases at V and 7 bases at J, leaving 7 bases unmatched. Germline-derived CDR1 and CDR2 are KGHSH and LQKENI. The chain's CDR3 is CASSPTGGLGNEQFF. CDR3 nucleotides: TGTGCCAGCTCACCAACGGGGGGGCTGGGAAATGAGCAGTTCTTC.

Note on this clone: One junction end does not reproduce the germline sequence, and a read error may be involved. The chain is built from TRBV5-8 and TRBJ2-3, with a weak D call TRBD2 (6 bases). The length of the CDR3 is 12 residues. Germline-derived CDR1 and CDR2 are SGHTS and YDEGEE. CDR3 DNA: TGTGCCAGCAGCTTGGCACGGGACTTGGTGGATTTT. It is translated as CASSLARDLVDF.